What follows describes a single T cell receptor beta chain. The target of this receptor is not known. No much larger clone exists at a distance of one base, and base qualities are not known. CDR1 and CDR2 are drawn from the germline V gene: SGHTA, FQGNSA. Reading from cysteine to phenylalanine, the CDR3 counts 17 amino acids. Here the CDR3 DNA is all that survives: 51 bases in frame from base 1. V and J are trimmed by 1 base and 4 bases, and the gene matches miss 12 bases of the junction. These data belong to a study of CD8+ T cells in alopecia areata (dated by TCRdb to between 2017 and 2018). Looking at the study overall: The study used high-throughput TCRbeta sequencing to examine T cell clonal expansion in alopecia areata, in both the C3H/HeJ mouse model and human patients. Human TCRbeta sequencing covered scalp tissue and sorted CD4+ and CD8+ peripheral blood T cells from patchy and totalis/universalis alopecia areata patients and healthy controls. Clonality in the scalp was compared among normal scalp (n=4), patchy alopecia areata scalp (n=8), and alopecia totalis/universalis scalp (n=8). RNA was extracted with the PAXgene miRNA kit for fixed scalp, the miRNeasy kit for PBMCs, and the RNeasy kit for mouse skin. TCRbeta CDR3 regions were amplified by immunoSEQ multiplex PCR using 35 Vbeta forward and 13 Jbeta reverse primers.

Study-wide findings and limitations: TCR sequences shared between patients were less clear than in mice, possibly partly because of HLA diversity in the patient population. Unlike mouse skin, which is dominated by gammadelta T cells, normal human skin has resident alphabeta T cells that are also sequenced, and this complicates analysis of the scalp TCR repertoire. Compared with normal scalp, lesional scalp, particularly in alopecia totalis/universalis, had higher clonality and more expanded CD8+ clones, which suggests antigenic drive.

Lesional scalp punch biopsies and peripheral blood were obtained from alopecia areata patients. After PBMCs were isolated by density centrifugation and stained for CD3, CD4 and CD8, a FACSAria was used to sort CD4+ and CD8+ T cells. As part of a multicenter biomarker study, untreated alopecia areata patients were recruited. Blood CD8+ T cells from roughly 5 biomarker-study patients were further sorted into NKG2D-low and NKG2D-high fractions. Receptor amplification or capture employed the immunoSEQ multiplex PCR assay. For TCR sequencing, RNA was extracted from every sample and reverse transcribed into cDNA to serve as template. First-strand cDNA was synthesized with SuperScript III using a 2:1 mix of oligo-dT and random hexamers. A synthetic immune receptor repertoire was used to measure amplification bias, and any remaining bias was corrected computationally. As for the authors' bioinformatics: Raw reads were preprocessed to remove errors, and CDR3 was defined according to IMGT conventions as the region from the conserved cysteine to phenylalanine. Clonality was computed as 1 minus the Shannon entropy, with the entropy normalized by log2 of the number of productive unique TCRs. Whether each scalp clone was CD4 or CD8 was inferred by checking scalp TCRbeta sequences against the CD4 and CD8 repertoires from sorted blood. TCRdb carries this immuneACCESS record with in-frame sequences only. Its versions omit some clonotypes, under half of them owing to an unresolved V gene in the studies checked, with the rest unexplained. That table supplies the V and J calls and clone size; D and trimming were determined from the DNA. The sample has some 120,000 clones on record, 47% of them singletons. 10% to 13% of the sample lies in the top ten.

The chain was built from TRBV7-2 and TRBJ2-7; a stretch of 8 junction bases matches TRBD2. The clonotype was recovered from a human donor with alopecia areata. Sequences were obtained from NKG2D-low CD8+ T cells sorted from blood. The cell subset or site label for this specimen denotes: sorted CD8+ NKG2D-low blood T cells. The nucleotide sequence reads TGTGCCAGCAGCTTAGAGGGGCCGGGACTAGTGGTATACGAGCAGTACTTC. It specifies CASSLEGPGLVVYEQYF.